This TCR beta chain was identified in a study of blood T cell repertoires in COVID-19 (dated by TCRdb to 2018 to 2020). Background on the whole study: The collaborator samples originated in the United States, Italy and Spain and spanned the acute and convalescent phases of COVID-19. The repertoires were made available in a free public database intended to serve as a resource for research on the immune response to SARS-CoV-2. Subjects who had been exposed to COVID-19, were actively infected with it, or had recovered from it provided the deeply sampled blood TCRbeta repertoires that made up the dataset. The material from the prospective study consisted of cDNA or gDNA derived from T cells, B-cell-depleted T cells, or PBMCs. Nearly every sample came with metadata listing a de-identified subject ID, COVID-19 status, age in years and sex. HLA class I and class II types, where available, came from metadata supplied by the sample provider rather than from assay-based typing. Samples were obtained from the ongoing ImmuneRACE study (first 160 participants) and from roughly 1,300 subjects provided by 6 global collaborators.

A remark on this clone: This receptor's antigen is unknown. Base qualities are not at hand, and no much larger clone is one base apart.

In Seattle, one collaborating source enrolled patients while the infection was active and tracked those patients longitudinally over the course of disease. Collaborating institutions collected whole blood in K2EDTA tubes following their own protocols. For TCRbeta analysis, collaborator samples were shipped as frozen whole blood, as isolated PBMCs, or as DNA extracted from either sample type. Trimming takes 7 bases from V and 4 bases from J, and the germline ends sit 11 bases apart. For CDR1 and CDR2, the germline V gene lists MNHEY and SVGEGT. Including the terminal cysteine and phenylalanine, the CDR3 comprises 12 residues. Only the CDR3 region is kept as DNA, spanning 36 bases read in frame from base 1. TCRbeta CDR3 regions were amplified from genomic DNA by means of the immunoSEQ Assay, a bias-controlled multiplex PCR. Per the authors' processing: The number of nucleated cells in each sample was estimated by amplification of reference gene primers within the assay. Sequence reads were collapsed and filtered to measure the absolute abundance of every unique TCRbeta CDR3 rearrangement. For each sample, productive Simpson clonality was calculated as the square root of Simpson's diversity index across productive rearrangements. As stored in TCRdb, this immuneACCESS dataset retains in-frame rearrangements with V and J assigned. A fraction of the clones does not appear; measured against another copy, unresolved V genes explain less than half of the discrepancy, and the remainder lacks a known reason. V and J calls and clone size follow that table, whereas D and trimming were derived from the DNA. The sample includes 40,000 to 55,000 clones, with roughly nine tenths observed a single time. The top ten hold about 0.34% of the sample.

General study outcomes and caveats: The amount of clinical and demographic metadata varied by source and participant and was provided uncurated.

The sequence came from a man aged 45-65 years with COVID-19, enrolled during active disease. The specimen sequenced was peripheral blood. The V and J genes are TRBV6-2 or TRBV6-3 and TRBJ2-7; tentative D gene TRBD2, with 6 bases matching. The CDR3 amino acid sequence is: CASTPGRYEQYF. The nucleotide sequence is given as TGTGCCAGCACCCCAGGGAGGTACGAGCAGTACTTC.